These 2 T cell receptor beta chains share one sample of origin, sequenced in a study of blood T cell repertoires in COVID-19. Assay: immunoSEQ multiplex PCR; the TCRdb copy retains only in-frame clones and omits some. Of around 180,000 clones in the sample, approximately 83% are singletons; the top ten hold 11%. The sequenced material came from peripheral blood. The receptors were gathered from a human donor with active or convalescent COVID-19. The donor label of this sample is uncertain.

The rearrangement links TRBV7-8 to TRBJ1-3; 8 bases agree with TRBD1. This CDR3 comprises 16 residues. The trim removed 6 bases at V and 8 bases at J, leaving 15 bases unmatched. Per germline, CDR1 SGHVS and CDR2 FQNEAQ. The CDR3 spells CASSHPTGAKWDTIYF. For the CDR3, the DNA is TGTGCCAGCAGTCATCCGACAGGGGCGAAGTGGGACACCATATATTTT.

The CDR3 loop is CASTLADRPSYGYTF. The CDR3 nucleotides are TGTGCCAGCACCCTCGCGGACAGACCTTCCTATGGCTACACCTTC. This chain uses TRBV6-5 with TRBJ1-2; D may be TRBD1 (6 bases). This CDR3 is 15 amino acids long. Germline V gene data show CDR1 as MNHEY and CDR2 as SVGAGI. Trimming pared 7 bases from V and 4 bases from J, leaving 19 bases between.